These T cell receptor beta chains were read from a single sample in a study of early stage breast cancer tumors. Assay: immunoSEQ multiplex PCR; the TCRdb copy retains only in-frame clones and omits some. The sample has 55,000 to 70,000 clones; more than 70% are singletons. The sequencing input was blood. Receptors originate from a person aged 35-49 years with breast cancer. Both conserved end residues are part of each CDR3. The D gene is left open where the match is weak.

len	d_gene	v_gene	j_gene	CDR3aa
14	.	TRBV7-9	TRBJ1-3	CASSLQGTGNTIYF
13	.	TRBV6-5	TRBJ2-7	CASSYPGNDEQYF
13	.	TRBV11-1	TRBJ2-1	CASSSGGDLEQFF
17	TRBD2	TRBV27	TRBJ2-7	CASSRTRASGRPYEQYF
14	.	TRBV2	TRBJ1-1	CASSEAKMNTEAFF
13	.	TRBV27	TRBJ1-2	CASSLKANYGYTF
15	.	TRBV27	TRBJ2-7	CASSLSGLYSYEQYF
14	TRBD2	TRBV2	TRBJ2-3	CASSAGEVPDTQYF
11	.	TRBV6-4	TRBJ1-5	CASTQGQPQHF
18	TRBD2	TRBV11-2	TRBJ2-1	CASSLETRRAGGPNEQFF
14	.	TRBV7-2	TRBJ2-5	CASSLRASGETQYF
14	.	TRBV18	TRBJ2-1	CASSYNPPGTNQFF
13	.	TRBV27	TRBJ2-3	CASTSPNRATQYF
13	.	TRBV5-6	TRBJ2-1	CASSSDAPNEQFF
15	TRBD1	TRBV28	TRBJ2-4	CASSLGQIAKNIQYF
18	.	TRBV19	TRBJ2-4	CASSIEAAWEGESNIQYF
15	.	TRBV11-2	TRBJ1-1	CASSLGTIRGTEAFF
15	.	TRBV2	TRBJ1-5	CASSREYSSNQPQHF
15	TRBD2	TRBV6-5	TRBJ2-1	CASSYGTSGYNEQFF
13	.	TRBV6-6	TRBJ1-5	CASRVDSNQPQHF
15	.	TRBV7-9	TRBJ1-4	CASSLGGHGNEKLFF